One T cell receptor beta chain is described in this entry. This clone appeared a few times. Its specific antigen is unknown. It has no much larger one-base neighbor in the sample; base qualities were not kept. The source of the sample is a study of blood T cell repertoires in COVID-19 (dated by TCRdb to the early 2020s). With regard to the full study: Collaborator samples came from the United States, Italy and Spain and covered acute and convalescent phases of COVID-19. The dataset comprised deeply sampled blood TCRbeta repertoires from subjects exposed to, actively infected with, or recovered from COVID-19. The repertoires were released in a freely available public database intended as a resource for research on the immune response to SARS-CoV-2. The samples were drawn from two sources: the first 160 participants of the ongoing ImmuneRACE study, and 1,200 or so subjects contributed by 6 global collaborators. The sample metadata nearly always contained a de-identified subject ID, COVID-19 status, age in years and sex. The prospective study material was composed of cDNA or gDNA derived from T cells, B-cell-depleted T cells, or PBMCs. Where HLA class I and class II types were available, the types were taken from metadata supplied by the sample provider, not from assay-based typing. Study-wide findings and limitations: The amount of clinical and demographic metadata varied by source and participant and was provided uncurated.

The immunoSEQ Assay, a bias-controlled multiplex PCR, was used to amplify TCRbeta CDR3 regions from genomic DNA. On the study's bioinformatics: The number of nucleated cells in each sample was estimated from the amplification of reference gene primers within the assay. To quantify the absolute abundance of each unique TCRbeta CDR3 rearrangement, sequence reads were collapsed and filtered. For each sample, productive Simpson clonality was calculated as the square root of Simpson's diversity index over productive rearrangements. The source is immuneACCESS, and TCRdb retained only in-frame sequences with V and J called. Part of the clones is not carried over; for the studies checked, unresolved V genes explain less than half of this, and the remainder is unexplained. V and J calls and clone size come straight from that table; D and trimming were deduced from the DNA. The sample table lists some 48,000 clones, approximately 89% of them with a count of one. The ten biggest clones cover around 30% of the sample.

Whole blood was collected in K2EDTA tubes by collaborating institutions according to the institutions' own protocols. Collaborator samples were shipped for TCRbeta analysis as frozen whole blood, isolated PBMCs, or DNA extracted from either sample type. Sequenced sample: peripheral blood. This clonotype was obtained from a woman aged 80 or over with acute or convalescent COVID-19.

The nucleotide sequence is TGTGCCAGCAGACCCGGGGACACGCGCCATTCACCCCTCCACTTT. It is translated as CASRPGDTRHSPLHF. The V and J segments used are TRBV7-9 and TRBJ1-6; 6 matching bases give a weak D call of TRBD1. V is reduced by 6 bases and J by 8 bases, leaving a spacing of 17 bases between them. From its cysteine to its phenylalanine, the CDR3 spans 15 amino acids. The retained sequence is limited to the CDR3, 45 bases, with the frame set at the first base. Reading the germline V gene (reference sequence) gives CDR1 SEHNR and CDR2 FQNEAQ.